Sequencing of this T cell receptor beta chain was carried out in a study of beta chain features in type 1 diabetes. Study details: Patients and healthy donors were similar in age, gender and cell yields. Findings of the study overall: Within the patient group, naive, central memory and Treg TCRB repertoires appeared more similar to each other than within healthy donors.

TCRB transcripts that were expressed got sequenced, as all of the isolated RNA had been reverse transcribed. Generated by immunoSEQ multiplex PCR, the TCRdb table keeps only in-frame clones and is missing some. Among under 300,000 clones listed, 27% were seen once. Points on this clone: Its specificity is not known.

CDR3 length equals 15 residues. V shed 5 bases and J 7 bases; nucleotides not matched to a gene: 6. CDR1 and CDR2 from the germline V gene are SGHVS and FQNEAQ. Sequencing was performed on central memory CD4+ T cells from blood. The chain couples TRBV7-8 to TRBJ1-5; TRBD1 agrees at 12 bases. This clonotype was obtained from a young man in good health. CDR3 protein: CASSPGQGAWQPQHF. CDR3 coding DNA: TGTGCCAGCAGCCCGGGACAGGGGGCTTGGCAGCCCCAGCATTTT.